These 18 T cell receptor beta chains were all obtained from the same sample, sequenced in a study of blood T cell repertoires in COVID-19. TCRdb keeps only in-frame clones here, not all; method: immunoSEQ multiplex PCR. Of about 110,000 clones listed, 70% to 90% were seen once; the top ten hold approximately 4.9%. The sequenced material came from peripheral blood. These receptors were obtained from a man aged 40-49 years with active or convalescent COVID-19.

V is TRBV5-4 and J is TRBJ1-1; tentative D call: TRBD1 (6 bases). V was clipped by 0 bases and J by 2 bases, with 11 bases between them. The CDR3 contains 15 residues. Per germline, CDR1 SGHNT and CDR2 YYREEE (reference sequence). CDR3 sequence: CASSLEWGLNTEAFF. DNA for the CDR3: TGTGCCAGCAGCTTGGAATGGGGGCTCAACACTGAAGCTTTCTTT.

Here the CDR3 reads CATGGGISSYNEQFF. CDR3 sequence (DNA): TGTGCCACGGGGGGAGGCATCTCTTCCTACAATGAGCAGTTCTTC. The chain employs TRBV15 and TRBJ2-1; possibly TRBD2 for D (6 bases). The CDR3 has 15 residues. In germline, CDR1 is LNHNV, CDR2 YYDKDF (reference sequence). V lost 9 bases, J lost 1 base, and 16 bases lay in between.

The chain joins TRBV19 to TRBJ2-4; D possibly corresponds to TRBD2 (5 bases). In germline, CDR1 is LNHDA, CDR2 SQIVND (reference sequence). CDR3 length equals 14 residues. Trimming pared 7 bases from V and 3 bases from J, leaving 13 bases between. CDR3 residues: CASTHGSFKNIQYF. The DNA for the CDR3 is TGTGCCAGTACCCATGGGAGTTTCAAAAACATTCAGTACTTC.

This chain uses TRBV10-3 with TRBJ2-7; the D is unclear. Trimming cost V 4 bases and J 3 bases, with 7 bases left between them. Germline lookup yields CDR1 ENHRY and CDR2 SYGVKD. This CDR3 is built from 12 residues. The DNA of the CDR3 is TGTGCCATCAGTGGAGGAAACTACGAGCAGTACTTC. It encodes CAISGGNYEQYF.

This rearrangement joins TRBV7-9 to TRBJ1-5; TRBD1 matches 7 bases. V was clipped by 2 bases and J by 7 bases; unmatched bases: 2. The CDR3 sequence is 13 residues long. The germline gives CDR1 SEHNR, CDR2 FQNEAQ (reference sequence). In DNA, the CDR3 is TGTGCCAGCAGCTTACAGGGGGACCAGCCCCAGCATTTT. This gives the protein CASSLQGDQPQHF.

The rearrangement uses TRBV4-1 and TRBJ1-5; D possibly corresponds to TRBD1 (5 bases). The V end lost 3 bases, the J end lost 4 bases, and 7 bases lay between the germline ends. Germline CDR1 reads MGHRA; CDR2 reads YSYEKL. This CDR3 is built from 13 residues. CDR3 in DNA: TGCGCCAGCAGCCATGGGGCTAATCAGCCCCAGCATTTT. This gives the protein CASSHGANQPQHF.

The genes are TRBV27 and TRBJ2-2; TRBD1 is a possible D gene (6 bases). Germline assignment: CDR1 MNHEY and CDR2 SMNVEV (reference sequence). Between the trimmed V and J ends, which lost 1 base and 0 bases, there was a span of 9 bases. The CDR3 totals 16 residues. The CDR3 bases are TGTGCCAGCAGTTTATTAGGGGGAACGAACACCGGGGAGCTGTTTTTT. Its translation is CASSLLGGTNTGELFF.

The rearrangement joins TRBV21-1 to TRBJ2-7; TRBD2 is taken as the D call from the table, unchecked against the DNA. TRBV21-1 is tagged as a pseudogene. The CDR3 runs 22 residues. The chain's CDR3 is CASPFRRGEPGLAGDIAYEQYF. The CDR3 region has the DNA TGTGCCAGCCCCTTCCGACGGGGAGAACCGGGACTAGCGGGAGATATCGCCTACGAGCAGTACTTC.

The chain has TRBV10-3 and TRBJ1-5, with a weak D call TRBD1 (5 bases). Trimming removed 6 bases from V and 7 bases from J, with 13 bases in between. Germline-derived CDR1 and CDR2 are ENHRY and SYGVKD. The CDR3 is 13 amino acids. DNA for the CDR3: TGTGCCATCAGGGGAGGGGTAGGGCAGCCCCAGCATTTT. Amino acids: CAIRGGVGQPQHF.

V gene TRBV9 combines with J gene TRBJ1-3; a weak D match, TRBD1 (5 bases). Trimming removed 0 bases from V and 0 bases from J, with 13 bases in between. This CDR3 spans 17 amino acids. Germline V gives CDR1 SGDLS, CDR2 YYNGEE. In DNA, the CDR3 is TGTGCCAGCAGCGTAGAGGGGATGGTCCGCTCTGGAAACACCATATATTTT. Its protein is CASSVEGMVRSGNTIYF. Full variable domain (rest looked up from reference TRBV9 and TRBJ1-3): DSGVTQTPKHLITATGQRVTLRCSPRSGDLSVYWYQQSLDQGLQFLIQYYNGEERAKGNILERFSAQQFPDLHSELNLSSLELGDSALYFCASSVEGMVRSGNTIYFGEGSWLTVV.

J is TRBJ2-7 and V is TRBV7-8; 9 bases align to TRBD1. The trim removed 4 bases at V and 1 base at J, leaving 11 bases unmatched. Germline V CDR1 and CDR2: SGHVS, FQNEAQ. The CDR3 totals 17 residues. The CDR3 reads CASSSRGNRGPSYEQYF. DNA of the CDR3: TGTGCCAGCAGCTCCCGAGGGAACAGGGGGCCATCCTACGAGCAGTACTTC.

The J gene is TRBJ1-2, the V gene TRBV4-1; D gene uncertain. In germline, CDR1 is MGHRA, CDR2 YSYEKL. This CDR3 contains 16 residues. V lost 0 bases to trimming and J lost 8 bases, with 19 bases between them. CDR3 in amino acids: CASSQEVVVRLGGYTF. The CDR3 coding sequence is TGCGCCAGCAGCCAAGAAGTTGTAGTACGACTTGGGGGCTACACCTTC.

The chain combines TRBV2 with TRBJ1-1, with a weak D call TRBD1 (5 bases). V lost 6 bases, J lost 1 base, and 12 bases lay in between. Germline CDR1 reads SNHLY; CDR2 reads FYNNEI. The CDR3 has 14 amino acids. The chain's CDR3 is CASRRAGPNTEAFF. CDR3 bases: TGTGCCAGCAGAAGAGCAGGGCCGAACACTGAAGCTTTCTTT. Complete variable domain (other parts from reference TRBV2 and TRBJ1-1): EPEVTQTPSHQVTQMGQEVILRCVPISNHLYFYWYRQILGQKVEFLVSFYNNEISEKSEIFDDQFSVERPDGSNFTLKIRSTKLEDSAMYFCASRRAGPNTEAFFGQGTRLTVV.

In the case of this clone: Without the conserved terminal phenylalanine or tryptophan, this CDR3 likely stems from a read error. Because the CDR3's place on the DNA is in doubt, the DNA is left out and the CDR3 is given as listed by TCRdb. The V call is TRBV21-1, the J call TRBJ2-3; TRBD2, the table's D call, was not compared with the DNA. TRBV21-1 is an annotated pseudogene. The CDR3 is 10 amino acids in total, end residues counted. Here the CDR3 reads CASSKAYEVA.

The chain is built from TRBV7-2 and TRBJ2-2; TRBD2 matches at 7 bases. V dropped 5 bases and J dropped 1; count of bases not matched to a gene: 7. This CDR3 contains 16 residues. Germline loops: CDR1 SGHTA, CDR2 FQGNSA. CDR3 amino acids: CASSPPPSGNTGELFF. For the CDR3, the DNA is TGTGCCAGCAGCCCACCGCCTAGCGGGAACACCGGGGAGCTGTTTTTT.

The chain carries TRBV7-3 and TRBJ1-2, with 7 bases identical to TRBD1. Germline assignment: CDR1 SGHTA and CDR2 FQGTGA. J gave up 6 bases and V 4 bases, and 8 bases lay outside the gene matches. This CDR3 is built from 14 residues. CDR3 region: CASSYYGTEDGYTF. In DNA, the CDR3 is TGTGCCAGCAGCTACTATGGGACAGAGGATGGCTACACCTTC. The full variable domain, in which reference TRBV7-3 and TRBJ1-2 provide the parts outside the CDR3, is GAGVSQTPSNKVTEKGKYVELRCDPISGHTALYWYRQSLGQGPEFLIYFQGTGAADDSGLPNDRFFAVRPEGSVSTLKIQRTERGDSAVYLCASSYYGTEDGYTFGSGTRLTVV.

This rearrangement joins TRBV28 to TRBJ2-1; the D is unclear. Germline CDR1 and CDR2: MDHEN and SYDVKM. The CDR3 sequence is 12 residues long. Between the trimmed V and J ends, which lost 3 bases and 7 bases, there was a span of 7 bases. The CDR3 is CASSFTVNEQFF. The CDR3 nucleotides are TGTGCCAGCAGTTTTACGGTGAATGAGCAGTTCTTC.

The chain is built from TRBV29-1 and TRBJ2-7; D is possibly TRBD1 (6 bases). The V end was cut by 5 bases, the J end by 2 bases, with 10 bases between. Germline assignment: CDR1 SQVTM and CDR2 ANQGSEA. This CDR3 has 12 amino acids. The DNA for the CDR3 is TGCAGCGTTAGGACAGTTACCTACGAGCAGTACTTC. Residues: CSVRTVTYEQYF.